This T cell receptor beta chain appears in the sequencing data of a study of OX40 agonist ivuxolimab in advanced cancers. About the study: Patients got intravenous ivuxolimab at 0.01 to 10 mg/kg every 2 weeks. Previous treatment with anti-PD-1, anti-PD-L1 or anti-CTLA-4 therapy was allowed; approximately 40% had received some. Cohort: approximately 83% men, mean age approximately 66, aged about 20 to 80.

Sequenced by immunoSEQ multiplex PCR; TCRdb stores in-frame clones only, minus some. The data show roughly 80,000 clones, about 88% seen once. CDR3 length equals 13 residues. Deletions cut 5 bases from V and 3 bases from J, with 9 bases between. CDR1 and CDR2 from the germline V gene are SGHAT and FQNNGV. Patients had blood sampled at baseline and again on cycle 4 day 1 and cycle 7 day 1. The J gene is TRBJ2-3, the V gene TRBV11-2; D is unresolved. The sample consisted of CD4+ or CD8+ T cells sorted from blood, taken in a trial of the OX40 agonist ivuxolimab. This TCR came from an adult with an advanced solid tumor such as melanoma, head and neck, liver or kidney cancer. The DNA for the CDR3 is TGTGCCAGCAGCGCCTATCTAACAGATACGCAGTATTTT. Amino acids: CASSAYLTDTQYF.